The clone carrying this T cell receptor (beta chain) was observed a few times. Its target is not known. This specimen belongs to a study of blood T cells in healthy people across ages. Study-wide findings and caveats: Possibly, changes in expanded clonotypes were confounded because donor CMV status was unknown.

A second about 7 to 12 cycle PCR used barcoded and J-beta primers. CDR3-containing paired-end reads numbered at least 2.5 million in each sample. In TCRdb, the 5' RACE reads were re-called with MiXCR into one record per CDR3 protein. Of about 1.1 million distinct CDR3 sequences in the sample, more than 30% were seen once. Ranging in age from roughly 6 to 100, the donors were healthy Caucasian individuals from Russia. Germline values: CDR1 SQVTM, CDR2 ANQGSEA. With 6 bases clipped from V and 2 bases from J, the junction kept 6 bases outside the gene matches. The CDR3 runs 14 residues. The V call is TRBV29-1, the J call TRBJ2-1, with 8 bases lining up with TRBD1. The sample taken for sequencing was blood. The source of this sequence is a man between 18 and 29 years old in good health. Here the CDR3 DNA reads TGCAGCGTCCGGGACAGGTTAACCTACAATGAGCAGTTCTTC. Amino acid sequence: CSVRDRLTYNEQFF.